One and the same sample provided the 18 T cell receptor beta chains below, sequenced in a study of cytomegalovirus exposure and HLA in healthy donors. The PCR had 60 Vbeta and 13 Jbeta primers. Using immunoSEQ multiplex PCR, the repertoire was profiled, and TCRdb retains in-frame clones only, with some absent. The sample records roughly 180,000 clones, about 80% being singletons. The sample comprised PBMCs. The receptors were gathered from a man between 18 and 29 years old in good health and CMV-seronegative.

The DNA of the CDR3 is TGTGCCACCAGCAGATTCACAGGGACCCTTAATGAAAAACTGTTTTTT. This codes for CATSRFTGTLNEKLFF. The V and J genes are TRBV15 and TRBJ1-4, with D perhaps matching TRBD1 (6 bases). V gave up 2 bases and J gave up 4 bases, with 14 bases separating them. CDR1 LNHNV and CDR2 YYDKDF come from the germline V gene (reference sequence). This CDR3 is built from 16 residues.

The chain recombines TRBV6-5 with TRBJ2-7, with 8 bases lining up with TRBD2. The CDR3 totals 15 residues. CDR1 is MNHEY and CDR2 is SVGAGI in the germline V gene. The V segment lost 5 bases and the J segment 3 bases; nucleotides outside the gene matches: 9. The CDR3 loop reads CASSTGTRSYYEQYF. In DNA, the CDR3 is TGTGCCAGCAGTACAGGGACTAGGTCCTACTACGAGCAGTACTTC.

The gene calls are TRBV30 and TRBJ2-5, with 13 bases fitting TRBD2. This CDR3 has 13 residues. CDR1 and CDR2 from the germline V gene are GTSNPN and SVGIG (reference sequence). After removal of 3 bases from V and 13 bases from J, the junction contained 8 bases not matched to a gene. The CDR3 DNA follows: TGTGCCTGGAGCGCCGGACTAGCGGGGGCCGCGTACTTC. It yields the protein CAWSAGLAGAAYF.

The chain joins TRBV5-4 to TRBJ2-1, with D perhaps TRBD2 (6 bases). Trimming left V 0 bases short and J 5 bases short, with 9 bases between. CDR3 length: 14 amino acids. Germline V gene sequence: CDR1 SGHNT, CDR2 YYREEE (reference sequence). The CDR3 DNA follows: TGTGCCAGCAGCTTGGGGCCTAGCGACAATGAGCAGTTCTTC. As protein: CASSLGPSDNEQFF.

This clone was seen a single time. V usage is TRBV30 and J usage is TRBJ2-7; D is perhaps TRBD1 (5 bases). The CDR3 covers 14 residues. Per the germline V gene, CDR1 is GTSNPN and CDR2 is SVGIG (reference sequence). The V gene lost 0 bases and the J gene lost 3 bases, with 12 bases spanning the gap. As DNA, the CDR3 is TGTGCCTGGAGTGTAGGTTTGGGGCTCTACGAGCAGTACTTC. Translating it yields CAWSVGLGLYEQYF.

The V and J genes are TRBV6-6 and TRBJ1-1; D not certain. V was pared by 8 bases and J by 1 base, with 8 bases between. Germline V gives CDR1 MNHNY, CDR2 SVGAGI (reference sequence). This CDR3 is 12 amino acids long. The CDR3 protein is CASYRENTEAFF. The DNA for the CDR3 is TGTGCCAGCTACCGGGAGAACACTGAAGCTTTCTTT.

The gene calls are TRBV6-1 and TRBJ1-5; tentative D call: TRBD1 (5 bases). Germline CDR1 MNHNS, CDR2 SASEGT. The CDR3 is made up of 11 amino acids. V was clipped by 5 bases and J by 11 bases, with 10 bases between them. The CDR3 bases are TGTGCCAGCAGTTACGGGGGGACCCAGCATTTT. It specifies CASSYGGTQHF.

The chain couples TRBV30 to TRBJ2-3; D not resolved. This CDR3 spans 12 amino acids. V was cut by 0 bases and J by 6 bases, with 7 bases left in between. The germline CDR1 and CDR2 sequences are GTSNPN and SVGIG (reference sequence). The CDR3 protein is CAWSVQLDTQYF. For the CDR3, the DNA is TGTGCCTGGAGTGTACAATTGGATACGCAGTATTTT.

This clone was seen just once. This chain connects TRBV7-2 to TRBJ2-7, with TRBD1 matching over 9 bases. Germline V gene lookup returns CDR1 SGHTA and CDR2 FQGNSA. The V and J ends lost 3 bases and 2 bases, in that order; junction bases with no gene match: 11. This CDR3 spans 17 amino acids. CDR3 DNA: TGTGCCAGCAGCTTGACCTGGAGCGGACAGGGGACCTACGAGCAGTACTTC. This encodes CASSLTWSGQGTYEQYF.

This clone was detected a few times. The gene calls are TRBV28 and TRBJ2-7, with D perhaps matching TRBD2 (7 bases). The CDR3 spans 16 residues. Germline V CDR1 and CDR2: MDHEN, SYDVKM. The V gene lost 5 bases and the J gene lost 0 bases, with 17 bases spanning the gap. CDR3 sequence: CASSRHEGGGSYEQYF. CDR3 coding DNA: TGTGCCAGCAGTCGTCATGAGGGGGGGGGCTCCTACGAGCAGTACTTC.

The rearrangement uses TRBV7-2 and TRBJ2-7; D uncertain. Germline V gene data show CDR1 as SGHTA and CDR2 as FQGNSA. V gave up 5 bases and J gave up 7 bases, with 15 bases separating them. The CDR3 is made up of 13 amino acids. CDR3: CASSIRSGHEQYF. The CDR3 region has the DNA TGTGCCAGCAGCATTAGGTCAGGTCATGAGCAGTACTTC.

This rearrangement joins TRBV18 to TRBJ2-1, with 11 bases that match TRBD2. The CDR3 consists of 14 residues. Germline V CDR1 and CDR2: KGHSH, LQKENI. V shed 3 bases, J shed 10 bases, and the junction held 5 bases outside the gene matches. Here the CDR3 DNA reads TGTGCCAGCTCACCGACTAGCGGGGTTTCCGAGCAGTTCTTC. It encodes CASSPTSGVSEQFF.

The chain links TRBV5-1 to TRBJ2-1, with D maybe TRBD2 (7 bases). This CDR3 is 12 amino acids long. Germline V gene sequence: CDR1 SGHRS, CDR2 YFSETQ. The germline V and J ends were trimmed by 4 bases and 12 bases, with 14 bases remaining between them. The CDR3 loop reads CASSAAGGRQFF. CDR3 in DNA: TGCGCCAGCAGCGCTGCCGGGGGGCGGCAGTTCTTC.

CDR3 coding DNA: TGTGCCACCAGCAGAGCCGGGACAGGGCCCAGGGAGCAGTACTTC. This sequence encodes CATSRAGTGPREQYF. This chain joins TRBV15 and TRBJ2-7; 9 bases are a match to TRBD1. Trimming took 1 base from V and 7 from J; bases not matched to a gene: 8. Germline V gene sequence: CDR1 LNHNV, CDR2 YYDKDF (reference sequence). CDR3 length: 15 amino acids.

This rearrangement joins TRBV14 to TRBJ1-6; 7 bases fit TRBD1. This CDR3 has 15 amino acids. Germline loops: CDR1 SGHDN, CDR2 FVKESK. The V segment lost 4 bases and the J segment 5 bases; nucleotides outside the gene matches: 5. The CDR3 DNA follows: TGTGCCAGCAGCCTTTTTGGGACAGATAATTCACCCCTCCACTTT. This codes for CASSLFGTDNSPLHF.

The CDR3 region has the DNA TGTGCCAGCAGCGCAGGGGACCCCAACACCGGGGAGCTGTTTTTT. It yields the protein CASSAGDPNTGELFF. The chain employs TRBV25-1 and TRBJ2-2, with D possibly being TRBD1 (6 bases). Germline lookup yields CDR1 MGHDK and CDR2 SYGVNS. The CDR3 is made up of 15 amino acids. Trimming removed 6 bases from V and 2 bases from J, with 13 bases in between.

CDR3 DNA sequence: TGTGCCAGTAGTCTAACAGATACGCAGTATTTT. This codes for CASSLTDTQYF. The chain combines TRBV19 with TRBJ2-3; D gene uncertain. V lost 5 bases and J lost 3, with 3 bases in between. This CDR3 has 11 residues. Per the germline V gene, CDR1 is LNHDA and CDR2 is SQIVND (reference sequence). Complete variable domain (other parts from reference TRBV19 and TRBJ2-3): DGGITQSPKYLFRKEGQNVTLSCEQNLNHDAMYWYRQDPGQGLRLIYYSQIVNDFQKGDIAEGYSVSREKKESFPLTVTSAQKNPTAFYLCASSLTDTQYFGPGTRLTVL.

This clone has a handful of counts. The rearrangement joins TRBV19 to TRBJ1-2, with D possibly being TRBD1 (6 bases). The CDR3 length is 14 residues. Trimming removed 5 bases from V and 7 bases from J, with 17 bases in between. Germline CDR1 is LNHDA and CDR2 is SQIVND (reference sequence). The CDR3 spells CASSEYRDRIGYTF. In DNA, the CDR3 is TGTGCCAGTAGTGAGTACAGGGACCGGATTGGCTACACCTTC.